The present T cell receptor (beta chain) was sequenced within a study of Graves' ophthalmopathy and Graves' hyperthyroidism. General study points: The model forecast ophthalmopathy progression, reaching roughly 71% sensitivity and around 73% specificity.

Reliance was placed on clinical symptoms, serum thyroxine, TRAb, thyroid ultrasound and orbital computed tomography for diagnosis. The CDR3 spans 14 residues. Germline V gene lookup returns CDR1 SQVTM and CDR2 ANQGSEA. V shed 6 bases and J shed 7 bases, with 21 bases lying between them. Transcripts of RNA were the source for amplifying TCR beta CDR3 regions. First-round RT-PCR with HTBI primers preceded a second-round multiplex PCR. TCRdb independently ran MiXCR on the multiplex PCR reads; one entry per CDR3 protein. The sample contains 650,000 to 900,000 distinct CDR3 sequences, around 40% of which appear only once. To note about this clonotype: Its target is unknown.

The chain combines TRBV29-1 with TRBJ1-2; no clear D. The sequence was collected from an adult man with Graves' ophthalmopathy. The sample taken for sequencing was peripheral blood. Here the CDR3 reads CSVLTTSGRSGYTF. The DNA of the CDR3 is TGCAGCGTACTTACGACTAGCGGGAGAAGTGGCTACACCTTC. Supplemented by reference TRBV29-1 and TRBJ1-2, the full variable domain reads SAVISQKPSRDICQRGTSLTIQCQVDSQVTMMFWYRQQPGQSLTLIATANQGSEATYESGFVIDKFPISRPNLTFSTLTVSNMSPEDSSIYLCSVLTTSGRSGYTFGSGTRLTVV.